One and the same sample provided the 9 T cell receptor beta chains below, sequenced in a study of blood T cell repertoires in COVID-19. This table comes from immunoSEQ multiplex PCR, and its TCRdb copy is limited to in-frame clones, with some not included. The sample lists 55,000 to 80,000 clones, 78% occurring once. Sequenced input: peripheral blood. These TCRs come from a man aged 60 to 75 with COVID-19, enrolled during active disease.

The chain is built from TRBV5-1 and TRBJ1-6; D remains unclear. V shed 9 bases and J shed 9 bases, with 19 bases lying between them. The CDR3 length is 14 residues. The V gene's germline CDR1 is SGHRS and CDR2 YFSETQ. In DNA form, the CDR3 reads TGCGCCACTACAGACGGAACAGAGGGTTCACCCCTCCACTTT. As protein: CATTDGTEGSPLHF.

The CDR3: CASSIVGGFGKSPLHF. For the CDR3, the DNA is TGTGCCAGTAGTATAGTGGGGGGATTTGGCAAGTCACCCCTCCACTTT. J is TRBJ1-6 and V is TRBV19, with D maybe TRBD1 (5 bases). CDR1 is LNHDA and CDR2 is SQIVND in the germline V gene (reference sequence). Deletions cut 1 base from V and 10 bases from J, with 17 bases between. This CDR3 has 16 amino acids.

This clone was detected only a few times. This sequence joins TRBV11-3 and TRBJ1-6; D is possibly TRBD1 (6 bases). V was clipped by 1 base and J by 7 bases, with 8 bases between them. Germline V gene lookup returns CDR1 SGHNT and CDR2 YENEEA. The CDR3 runs to 14 residues. The CDR3 sequence: CASSLGGHNSPLHF. CDR3 DNA: TGTGCCAGCAGCTTAGGGGGGCACAATTCACCCCTCCACTTT.

This rearrangement joins TRBV5-1 to TRBJ2-6; TRBD1 aligns across 11 bases. Germline lookup yields CDR1 SGHRS and CDR2 YFSETQ. CDR3 length equals 18 residues. Unmatched junction bases numbered 4, after V lost 0 bases and J lost 2 bases. CDR3 DNA sequence: TGCGCCAGCAGCTTGGCCGGGACAGGGGGTGCTGGGGCCAACGTCCTGACTTTC. Protein: CASSLAGTGGAGANVLTF.

This clone has just a few counts. The chain employs TRBV6-5 and TRBJ1-5, with D hard to call. Trimming cost V 6 bases and J 3 bases, with 12 bases left between them. The CDR3 contains 14 residues. CDR1 and CDR2 (germline): MNHEY, SVGAGI. The CDR3 DNA sequence: TGTGCCAGCAGCCTCGGAGGCCCCAATCAGCCCCAGCATTTT. It translates to CASSLGGPNQPQHF.

This sequence joins TRBV5-1 and TRBJ1-6; tentative D call: TRBD1 (5 bases). There are 14 residues in the CDR3. Germline CDR1 and CDR2: SGHRS and YFSETQ. V lost 5 bases to trimming and J lost 8 bases, with 14 bases between them. The chain's CDR3 is CASRSGIKDSPLHF. In nucleotides, the CDR3 is TGCGCCAGCAGGTCAGGGATTAAGGATTCACCCCTCCACTTT.

In its sample, this clone was seen a few times. The chain is built from TRBV6-1 and TRBJ1-6; D is perhaps TRBD1 (5 bases). This CDR3 has 16 amino acids. Trimming cost V 0 bases and J 8 bases, with 14 bases left between them. Per germline, CDR1 MNHNS and CDR2 SASEGT. CDR3 nucleotides: TGTGCCAGCAGTGAAGCCGACAGCCTAGGATATTCACCCCTCCACTTT. Its protein product is CASSEADSLGYSPLHF.

This clone was seen more than once but under ten times. This chain uses TRBV12-3 or TRBV12-4 with TRBJ1-1; the D gene is possibly TRBD1 (6 bases). V shed 6 bases and J shed 6 bases, with 14 bases lying between them. The CDR3 runs 13 residues. DNA for the CDR3: TGTGCCAGCAGAGATCTGGGGGGGCCTGAAGCTTTCTTT. The encoded protein is CASRDLGGPEAFF.

The chain recombines TRBV6-5 with TRBJ2-3, with 8 positions matching TRBD2. V was pared by 7 bases and J by 3 bases, with 9 bases of the junction left unmatched. The CDR3 is 15 residues long. Per the germline V gene, CDR1 is MNHEY and CDR2 is SVGAGI. This chain's CDR3 is CASNQERGRTDTQYF. In DNA, the CDR3 is TGTGCCAGCAATCAGGAGCGGGGGAGAACAGATACGCAGTATTTT.